This T cell receptor beta chain was retrieved from a study of cytomegalovirus exposure and HLA in healthy donors (dated by TCRdb to 2017 to 2019). For the wider study: An earlier analysis of several hundred of the donors reported 276 Gb of sequence data and around 120 million unique TCR beta sequences from 150 million to 200 million T cells. An early release that covered about 600 HLA-typed donors contained approximately 300 gigabases of sequencing data and about 93 million unique TCR sequences. Of the 398 genotyped donors, about 80% fell in the genetic ancestry cluster associated with self-reported Caucasian donors. The study was designed to test whether signatures of past pathogen exposure could be identified by cataloging public T cell receptors. The study used immunosequencing to profile the T cell repertoires of around 600 subjects and linked those repertoires to cytomegalovirus serostatus. Besides the first cohort of approximately 710 subjects, a separate validation cohort made up of around 120 different subjects was used. To predict cytomegalovirus infection status, the study brought together high-throughput TCR immunosequencing, statistical association of individual TCRs with disease status, and machine learning. In a later analysis, previously published TCR beta repertoires from 666 donors were re-analyzed and high-resolution HLA genotyping was added so that TCR occurrence patterns could be studied. The later analysis used no new phenotypic data to find candidate immune exposures, relying instead on TCR beta sequences and their occurrence across donors. In an earlier analysis of roughly 600 of the donors, high-throughput TCR beta sequencing was used to judge whether each TCR beta V gene segment behaved as functional or pseudogenic. Donor age, sex, ethnicity and CMV serostatus were compiled together with the repertoire data. In a later genetic analysis, genome-wide SNP genotypes for about three fifths of the roughly 670 donors were used, and that subset was treated as a discovery cohort. Every repertoire in the discovery cohort had been generated on one and the same sequencing platform. Both class I and class II loci were covered by HLA typing, at four-digit resolution. The number of donors typed differed by locus, with roughly 620-640 for A, B, C, DRB1 and DQB1, roughly 520 for DQA1, about 610 for DPA1, and around 450 for DPB1. Five DR-DQ haplotypes were handled as single units for association and clustering because linkage in the cohort was strong. Across some 400 genotyped donors of the cohort, an average of approximately 200,000 unique TCR beta nucleotide sequences per donor were sequenced, and around 20% of those sequences were non-productive. Findings and caveats that apply to the study as a whole: At a false discovery rate of 0.05, a later analysis linked under 20,000 TCR beta sequences to specific HLA alleles. According to a later genetic analysis, donors in an Asian-associated ancestry cluster had fewer N-insertions in productive TCRs than the approximately 610-donor mean. Because the 87-base-pair reads could not distinguish some IMGT-functional V segments, including TRBV6-2 and TRBV6-3, those segments were excluded. The only immune exposure information available for the cohort was CMV serostatus. Because counts were too low, 15 to 20 rarely observed V segments, including chromosome 9 orphons, were excluded from the earlier analysis of around 640 of the donors. In a later analysis, HLA-associated TCR beta chains showed more clonal expansion and lower generation probabilities than non-associated chains that were equally common. Most TCR sequences were observed very rarely across donors, whereas some public TCRs were present in many individuals. Correlated functional status among segregating V segments might reflect linkage disequilibrium, but an unknown experimental factor could not be ruled out. A later analysis found that TCR association rates varied across HLA loci, with DRB1 alleles showing the most associated TCRs and HLA-C alleles the fewest. A cluster of highly shared sequence variants was judged likely to represent a technical artifact of the sequencing pipeline. A later analysis reported that several top co-occurrence clusters appeared linked to parvovirus B19, influenza, CMV and Epstein-Barr virus. A further reported finding was that TCR beta sequences accurately predicted the HLA-A and HLA-B alleles for most subjects in the first cohort. The study listed 170 or so TCR beta chains as associated with cytomegalovirus. When HLA alleles, especially DR and DQ, strongly co-occurred, attributing TCR associations to individual alleles was difficult. In an earlier analysis of under 600 of the donors, most TCR beta V segments were observed in productive rearrangements about 87% or about 30% of the time, broadly matching IMGT annotations. It was suggested by the authors that the approach could potentially be generalized to other disease states and immunological phenotypes. HLA typing was unavailable for some donors at each locus, so association tests used only the typed subset. In vitro tests confirmed that a few of the cytomegalovirus-associated TCR beta chains recognize cytomegalovirus antigens. A later genetic analysis associated a missense DCLRE1C variant with V-gene and J-gene trimming of TCR beta chains, and an independent cohort replicated the association. This cohort had only TCR beta chains sequenced, and the lack of alpha or paired-chain data limited which features could be detected. In a later analysis, most CMV-associated TCR beta chains were found to appear HLA-restricted, with HLA associations seemingly driven largely by CMV exposure. Roughly uniform sequencing depth across donors was assumed in presence/absence analyses, although this assumption may not hold. The classifier was reported to diagnose cytomegalovirus status with high specificity and sensitivity in both the original and validation cohorts.

The cohort comprised some 700 healthy bone marrow donors. At the time of sampling, every cohort member was nominally healthy, though immune exposures that went unrecorded were likely present. The donor was CMV seropositive and belonged to the group of 250 to 300 seropositive cohort members. Each donor provided a peripheral blood sample, and peripheral blood mononuclear cells were used for TCR beta sequencing. Genomic DNA extraction from the blood cell samples was performed with the Qiagen DNeasy Blood Extraction Kit. As concerns this clone: This clone's antigen is unknown. The sample holds no much larger clone one base away, and base qualities are not on file.

The CDR3 measures 17 amino acids from cysteine to phenylalanine. The CDR3 DNA has 51 bases and is translated from base 1. According to the germline V gene (reference sequence), CDR1 reads LNHDA and CDR2 reads SQIVND. V is pared back by 3 bases and J by 0 bases, with 15 bases lying between the germline termini. Library method: the immunoSEQ multiplex PCR assay. The multiplex PCR relied on a mix of 60 forward primers for TCR Vbeta segments and 13 reverse primers for TCR Jbeta segments. Amplification of the CDR3 region of rearranged TCR beta genes was performed with a multiplex PCR assay on genomic DNA. The Illumina HiSeq System was used to sequence the amplified TCR beta libraries as 87-base-pair reads. In the authors' own workflow: In a later analysis, roughly 80 million unique TCR beta chains were counted across the roughly 610 repertoires, and roughly 9.9 million of these chains were shared by at least two donors. To remove PCR and sequencing errors, raw reads were error-corrected and collapsed into unique sequences using a nearest-neighbor algorithm that merged closely related sequences. Alignment of CDR3 sequences to IMGT reference sequences was used to assign V, D and J gene segments. For a sequence to be retained, a match of at least six nucleotides was required to both a V gene segment and a J gene segment. A rearrangement was called productive if the CDR3 had no stop codons and remained in frame with V and J, and every other rearrangement was called non-productive. CDR3 was defined according to IMGT convention as the region running from the second conserved V-encoded cysteine to the conserved J-encoded phenylalanine. Sequences without an unambiguous match to a single V gene segment were excluded from the earlier analysis of over 500 of the donors. An earlier analysis of 450 to 650 of the donors called V segments functional above 56.7% productive rearrangements and segregating when the between-donor standard deviation exceeded 5%. To diagnose cytomegalovirus status from the catalog of TCR beta chain sequences, a statistical classification framework was built. In a later analysis, TCR nucleotide sequences were compared against IMGT/GENE-DB human TR gene sequences so that V and J genes could be assigned. In a later analysis, CDR3 sequences and most-parsimonious VDJ recombination scenarios were assigned using the TCRdist pipeline. A later analysis defined each TCR beta chain by its CDR3 amino acid sequence plus V-gene family, and excluded reads lacking a unique V-gene family. As a way to deal with suspected cross-contamination and a sequencing artifact, a later analysis dropped nearly 600 nucleotide sequences that were highly shared and had low generation probability. In a later analysis, a clonal expansion index for each public chain was calculated from normalized within-repertoire ranks of inferred template counts. In a later analysis, generation probabilities were computed using a VDJ recombination model fitted to out-of-frame rearrangements, and the results were checked against IGoR. Hypergeometric tests were used in a later analysis to score TCR-TCR, TCR-HLA and TCR-CMV co-occurrence, with a repertoire-size bias correction applied to the TCR pairs. False discovery rates were estimated in a later analysis by permuting HLA or CMV assignments 20 times. In a later analysis, co-occurring TCRs were grouped using DBSCAN, with TCRdist sequence similarity added in when clustering inside HLA-allele-positive subsets. Co-occurrence clustering excluded repertoires with fewer than 30,000 or more than 120,000 public chains, plus five with anomalous nucleotide sharing. This is the immuneACCESS table as TCRdb keeps it, with only in-frame sequences that have V and J called. A part of the clones is gone; compared with another copy, unresolved V genes explain less than half, and the rest is unexplained. D and trimming were read from the DNA, whereas the V and J calls and clone size are those reported in that table. The sample data list some 140,000 clones, and around 84% of these were observed just once. The top ten clones comprise 5.6% of the sample.

This TCR was sampled from a middle-aged woman in good health and CMV-seropositive. The sample taken for sequencing was PBMCs. Recombination linked TRBV19 to TRBJ2-1; the D region possibly corresponds to TRBD2 (6 bases align). The CDR3 sequence is CASSIGFLGGSYNEQFF. The DNA is TGTGCCAGTAGTATTGGATTCCTGGGGGGCTCCTACAATGAGCAGTTCTTC.